The clone carrying this TCR beta chain occurred a few times. Time point meaning: patch test 3, about 24 weeks after DPC sensitization. Documented treatment: therapeutic diphenylcyclopropenone sensitization with weekly scalp DPC. This sample is part of a study of human T cells and chemical hapten exposure. Trimming left V 0 bases short and J 2 bases short, with 13 bases between. Germline V lookup: CDR1 SGHNT, CDR2 YYREEE (reference sequence). The CDR3 contains 16 residues. TCRdb used MiXCR to reprocess the RACE reads, holding one entry per CDR3 protein. This table holds more than 95,000 distinct CDR3 sequences, 34% found once.

Specimen: whole blood, collected in connection with sensitization to the hapten diphenylcyclopropenone (DPC). The TCR sequence derives from a man aged 40-55 years with alopecia areata. Some clones in this sample may be carry-over from other donors' samples. The rearrangement uses TRBV5-4 and TRBJ2-3; the D gene is possibly TRBD1 (5 bases). DNA of the CDR3: TGTGCCAGCAGCTTGGCAGGGTATCCCACCACAGATACGCAGTATTTT. This gives the protein CASSLAGYPTTDTQYF.